These 23 T cell receptor beta chains share one sample of origin, sequenced in a study of cytomegalovirus exposure and HLA in healthy donors. Primers included in the PCR were 60 Vbeta and 13 Jbeta primers. The method was immunoSEQ multiplex PCR; TCRdb's version includes in-frame clones alone and lacks a portion of them. The table has 200,000 or so clones, over 70% seen once. Input material: PBMCs. These receptors came from a boy aged 2-15 years in good health and CMV-seronegative.

The genes are TRBV6-4 and TRBJ2-5; TRBD2 is a possible D gene (5 bases). The tail of the sequence fits TRBJ2-7 better, so the J call may be wrong. Germline V gene data show CDR1 as MRHNA and CDR2 as SNTAGT. This CDR3 is built from 14 residues. The CDR3 spells CATPRERRSYEQYF. As DNA, the CDR3 is TGTGCCACCCCCCGGGAAAGGCGCTCCTACGAGCAGTACTTC.

This chain uses TRBV10-3 with TRBJ2-7; D perhaps matches TRBD2 (6 bases). Trimming stripped 2 bases from V and 6 bases from J, with 17 bases between. The germline CDR1 and CDR2 sequences are ENHRY and SYGVKD. The CDR3 loop spans 15 amino acids. CDR3 region: CAISEGGDWRCEQYF. In nucleotides, the CDR3 is TGTGCCATCAGTGAGGGAGGGGACTGGCGTTGCGAGCAGTACTTC.

This clone was seen once. The J gene is TRBJ2-7, the V gene TRBV11-1; D is perhaps TRBD1 (7 bases). In germline, CDR1 is SGHAT, CDR2 FQDESV (reference sequence). With 5 bases removed from V and 1 base from J, the gap between germline ends came to 21 bases. CDR3 size: 17 residues. The chain's CDR3 is CASSPEQGGGESYEQYF. Written as DNA, the CDR3 is TGTGCCAGCAGCCCGGAGCAGGGGGGAGGAGAGTCCTACGAGCAGTACTTC.

This chain joins TRBV10-3 and TRBJ1-3; TRBD1 might be the D (6 bases). The germline CDR1 and CDR2 sequences are ENHRY and SYGVKD. The CDR3 is 15 residues long. V was trimmed by 3 bases and J by 4 bases, leaving 13 bases between them. The CDR3 protein is CAISDLQGKGNTIYF. In DNA, the CDR3 is TGTGCCATCAGTGATTTACAGGGAAAGGGAAACACCATATATTTT.

CDR3 DNA sequence: TGTGCCAGTAGTATAGTATCGGGACTAGCGGTCTACGAGCAGTACTTC. Its translation is CASSIVSGLAVYEQYF. The V call is TRBV19, the J call TRBJ2-7; 11 positions match TRBD2. Trimming removed 1 base from V and 3 bases from J; junction bases left unmatched: 5. The CDR3 spans 16 residues. The V gene's germline CDR1 is LNHDA and CDR2 SQIVND (reference sequence).

The chain carries TRBV5-1 and TRBJ1-1; D perhaps matches TRBD1 (5 bases). The CDR3 is 14 residues long. Trimming cost V 2 bases and J 8 bases, with 16 bases left between them. CDR1 is SGHRS and CDR2 is YFSETQ in the germline V gene. The CDR3 reads CASSFGGVGVEAFF. CDR3 nucleotide sequence: TGCGCCAGCAGCTTTGGTGGGGTAGGGGTAGAAGCTTTCTTT.

The V call is TRBV5-8, the J call TRBJ1-5, with 10 bases matching TRBD1. This CDR3 has 16 residues. Germline trimming cut 6 bases from V and 8 bases from J; bases unmatched to any gene: 14. Germline CDR1 reads SGHTS; CDR2 reads YDEGEE. The CDR3 here is CASKNAGQGFGEPQHF. The DNA for the CDR3 is TGTGCCAGCAAGAATGCGGGACAGGGGTTCGGTGAGCCCCAGCATTTT. Supplemented by reference TRBV5-8 and TRBJ1-5, the full variable domain reads EAGVTQSPTHLIKTRGQQATLRCSPISGHTSVYWYQQALGLGLQFLLWYDEGEERNRGNFPPRFSGRQFPNYSSELNVNALELEDSALYLCASKNAGQGFGEPQHFGDGTRLSIL.

This chain connects TRBV6-5 to TRBJ2-7; possibly TRBD2 for D (5 bases). The CDR3 has 14 residues. The V end lost 0 bases, the J end lost 3 bases, and 9 bases lay between the germline ends. CDR1 is MNHEY and CDR2 is SVGAGI in the germline V gene. The CDR3 DNA sequence: TGTGCCAGCAGTTACTCGATCGGGGACTACGAGCAGTACTTC. Encoded protein: CASSYSIGDYEQYF.

The chain links TRBV7-9 to TRBJ2-5; no reliable D call. The assigned J gene may be wrong: the sequence end matches TRBJ2-7 better. Germline CDR1 is SEHNR and CDR2 is FQNEAQ (reference sequence). The CDR3 sequence is 11 residues long. The CDR3, as DNA: TGTGCCAGCAGCTTCGATTACGAGCAGTACTTC. It codes for CASSFDYEQYF.

The J gene is TRBJ2-2, the V gene TRBV2; tentatively, D is TRBD2 (6 bases). The CDR3 has 14 amino acids. With 5 bases removed from V and 7 bases from J, the gap between germline ends came to 14 bases. The germline CDR1 and CDR2 sequences are SNHLY and FYNNEI. CDR3 nucleotide sequence: TGTGCCAGCAGTCATCCCCCAGCGGGCGGGGAGCTGTTTTTT. It codes for CASSHPPAGGELFF.

This clone was seen only a few times. The V call is TRBV6-1, the J call TRBJ2-7, with a weak D call TRBD2 (6 bases). The V end lost 6 bases, the J end lost 0 bases, and 12 bases lay between the germline ends. Germline V gene lookup returns CDR1 MNHNS and CDR2 SASEGT. The CDR3 has 14 amino acids. CDR3 nucleotides: TGTGCCAGCAGCCGGGACTCGTACTCCTACGAGCAGTACTTC. This codes for CASSRDSYSYEQYF.

This chain joins TRBV18 and TRBJ2-3; D gene uncertain. Germline lookup yields CDR1 KGHSH and CDR2 LQKENI. V was shortened by 3 bases and J by 2 bases, with 6 bases between the two germline ends. This CDR3 spans 13 amino acids. The CDR3 DNA sequence: TGTGCCAGCTCACCGAGCCTCACAGATACGCAGTATTTT. Its protein is CASSPSLTDTQYF.

The V call is TRBV6-5, the J call TRBJ1-2; D may be TRBD1 (5 bases). The CDR3 totals 14 residues. Per germline, CDR1 MNHEY and CDR2 SVGAGI. Trimming cost V 0 bases and J 8 bases, with 13 bases left between them. CDR3 amino acids: CASSYSGRVFGYTF. CDR3 bases: TGTGCCAGCAGTTACTCAGGCAGGGTCTTCGGCTACACCTTC.

This chain uses TRBV9 with TRBJ2-1, with TRBD2 identical over 8 bases. Unmatched junction bases numbered 11, after V lost 4 bases and J lost 5 bases. The CDR3 has 16 residues. Germline V gene sequence: CDR1 SGDLS, CDR2 YYNGEE. The CDR3 nucleotides read TGTGCCAGCAGCCCCCGGCGGGCGGGGGGACACAATGAGCAGTTCTTC. Its protein product is CASSPRRAGGHNEQFF.

The chain couples TRBV18 to TRBJ1-3; tentative D call: TRBD1 (5 bases). Germline V gene lookup returns CDR1 KGHSH and CDR2 LQKENI. Trimming left V 3 bases short and J 2 bases short, with 11 bases between. The CDR3 extends over 15 amino acids. The CDR3 protein is CASSPPGVAGNTIYF. The CDR3 bases are TGTGCCAGCTCACCCCCGGGGGTAGCTGGAAACACCATATATTTT.

CDR3 region: CASSSTGTYEQYF. The CDR3 DNA is TGTGCCAGCAGCTCGACAGGGACGTACGAGCAGTACTTC. The chain employs TRBV11-2 and TRBJ2-7; TRBD1 aligns across 7 bases. Germline lookup yields CDR1 SGHAT and CDR2 FQNNGV. The CDR3 is 13 residues long. Losses at the gene ends were 4 bases for V and 4 bases for J; bases not matched to a gene: 4.

This clone was counted once. The V and J genes are TRBV2 and TRBJ2-7, with 12 bases lining up with TRBD1. This CDR3 is built from 16 residues. The J segment lost 7 bases and the V segment lost 2 bases, leaving 9 bases of the junction unmatched. Germline values: CDR1 SNHLY, CDR2 FYNNEI. The CDR3 DNA follows: TGTGCCAGCAGTGAACTTGGGACAGGGGGCCGGTGGGAGCAGTACTTC. Translating gives CASSELGTGGRWEQYF.

This clone has a handful of counts. V usage is TRBV10-1 and J usage is TRBJ1-1; 7 nucleotides agree with TRBD1. The ends lost 0 bases at V and 5 bases at J; junction bases unmatched: 6. Germline CDR1 reads WNHNN; CDR2 reads SYGVQD (reference sequence). The CDR3 is 15 residues long. The CDR3 here is CASSESGRGRTEAFF. The CDR3 DNA reads TGCGCCAGCAGTGAGTCGGGCAGGGGGAGGACTGAAGCTTTCTTT.

The V and J genes are TRBV6-5 and TRBJ2-3; the match to TRBD1 covers 8 bases. Germline V gives CDR1 MNHEY, CDR2 SVGAGI. The length of the CDR3 is 14 residues. V trimming: 6 bases; J trimming: 4 bases; junction bases outside the gene matches: 6. The CDR3 loop is CASRLRGRSDTQYF. CDR3 sequence (DNA): TGTGCCAGCAGGCTCAGGGGGCGGTCAGATACGCAGTATTTT.

The chain uses TRBV29-1 and TRBJ2-6; D gene unclear. This CDR3 contains 14 residues. V lost 3 bases to trimming and J lost 0 bases, with 6 bases between them. Germline assignment: CDR1 SQVTM and CDR2 ANQGSEA. This chain's CDR3 is CSVDGVSGANVLTF. For the CDR3, the DNA is TGCAGCGTTGACGGTGTCTCTGGGGCCAACGTCCTGACTTTC.

V and J are TRBV9 and TRBJ1-1; D might be TRBD1 (6 bases). Germline lookup yields CDR1 SGDLS and CDR2 YYNGEE. The CDR3 is 14 residues long. V lost 0 bases to trimming and J lost 6 bases, with 12 bases between them. CDR3 residues: CASSVVRGYAEAFF. The CDR3 DNA is TGTGCCAGCAGCGTAGTAAGGGGGTATGCTGAAGCTTTCTTT. Based on the CDR3 plus reference TRBV9 and TRBJ1-1, the full variable domain is DSGVTQTPKHLITATGQRVTLRCSPRSGDLSVYWYQQSLDQGLQFLIQYYNGEERAKGNILERFSAQQFPDLHSELNLSSLELGDSALYFCASSVVRGYAEAFFGQGTRLTVV.

This clone appeared once. V gene TRBV6-6 combines with J gene TRBJ1-2, with D uncertain. The CDR3 sequence is 13 residues long. V lost 4 bases to trimming and J lost 8 bases, with 14 bases between them. Per the germline V gene, CDR1 is MNHNY and CDR2 is SVGAGI (reference sequence). CDR3 amino acids: CASSSGPREGYTF. The CDR3 DNA is TGTGCCAGCAGTTCTGGACCTCGGGAGGGCTACACCTTC.

The rearrangement links TRBV19 to TRBJ1-1; 7 nucleotides match TRBD1. The germline gives CDR1 LNHDA, CDR2 SQIVND (reference sequence). The J segment lost 1 base and the V segment lost 6 bases, leaving 14 bases of the junction unmatched. The CDR3 covers 17 residues. The CDR3 DNA follows: TGTGCCAGTAGCCACTGGGCAGGGGGGAGAGGGAACACTGAAGCTTTCTTT. Protein: CASSHWAGGRGNTEAFF.